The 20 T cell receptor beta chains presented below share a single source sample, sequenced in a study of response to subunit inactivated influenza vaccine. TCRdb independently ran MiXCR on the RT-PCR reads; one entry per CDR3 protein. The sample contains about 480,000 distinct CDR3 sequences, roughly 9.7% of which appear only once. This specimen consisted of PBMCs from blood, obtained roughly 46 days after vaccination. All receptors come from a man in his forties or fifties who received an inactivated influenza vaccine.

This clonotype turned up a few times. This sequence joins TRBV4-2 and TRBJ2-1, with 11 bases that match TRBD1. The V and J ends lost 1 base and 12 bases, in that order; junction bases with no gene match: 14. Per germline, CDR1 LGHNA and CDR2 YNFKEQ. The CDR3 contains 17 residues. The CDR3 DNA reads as TGTGCCAGCAGCCAAGGCTGGGGACAGGGGGTTGGGGAGGCGCAGTTCTTC. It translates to CASSQGWGQGVGEAQFF.

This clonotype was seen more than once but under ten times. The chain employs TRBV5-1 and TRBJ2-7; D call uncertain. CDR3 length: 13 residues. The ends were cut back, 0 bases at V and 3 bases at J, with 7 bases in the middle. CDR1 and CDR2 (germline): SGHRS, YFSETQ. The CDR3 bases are TGCGCCAGCAGCTTGGGGACCTTCTACGAGCAGTACTTC. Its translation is CASSLGTFYEQYF.

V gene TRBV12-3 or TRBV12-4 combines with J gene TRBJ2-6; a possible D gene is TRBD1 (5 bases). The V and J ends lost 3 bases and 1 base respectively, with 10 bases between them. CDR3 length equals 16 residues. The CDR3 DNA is TGTGCCAGCAGTTTCACAGGATTTTCTGGGGCCAACGTCCTGACTTTC. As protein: CASSFTGFSGANVLTF.

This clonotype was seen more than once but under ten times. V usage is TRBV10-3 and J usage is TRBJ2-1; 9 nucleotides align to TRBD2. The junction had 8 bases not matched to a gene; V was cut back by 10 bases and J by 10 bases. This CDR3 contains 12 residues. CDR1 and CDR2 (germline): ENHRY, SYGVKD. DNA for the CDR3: TGTGCCACGGCTAGCGGGACCCCGGAGCAGTTCTTC. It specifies CATASGTPEQFF.

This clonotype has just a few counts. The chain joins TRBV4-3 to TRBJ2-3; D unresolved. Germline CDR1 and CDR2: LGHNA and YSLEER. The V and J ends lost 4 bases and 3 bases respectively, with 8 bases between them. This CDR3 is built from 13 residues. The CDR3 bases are TGCGCCAGCAGCCCTCGAGAAACAGATACGCAGTATTTT. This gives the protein CASSPRETDTQYF.

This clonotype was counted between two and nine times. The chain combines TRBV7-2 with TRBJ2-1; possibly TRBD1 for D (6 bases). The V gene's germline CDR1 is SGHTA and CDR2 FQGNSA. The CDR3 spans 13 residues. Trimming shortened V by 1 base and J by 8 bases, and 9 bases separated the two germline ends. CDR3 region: CASSLGQEYEQFF. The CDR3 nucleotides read TGTGCCAGCAGCTTAGGACAGGAGTATGAGCAGTTCTTC.

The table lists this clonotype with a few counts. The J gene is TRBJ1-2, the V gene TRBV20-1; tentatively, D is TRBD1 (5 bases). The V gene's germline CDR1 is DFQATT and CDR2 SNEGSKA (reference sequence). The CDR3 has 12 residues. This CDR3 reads CSSELGGYGYTF. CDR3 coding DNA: TGCAGCTCAGAATTGGGGGGCTATGGCTACACCTTC.

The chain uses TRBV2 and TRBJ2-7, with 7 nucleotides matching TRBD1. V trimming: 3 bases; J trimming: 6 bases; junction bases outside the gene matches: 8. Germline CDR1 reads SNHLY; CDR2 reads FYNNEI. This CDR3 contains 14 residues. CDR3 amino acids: CASSDRTGDSEQYF. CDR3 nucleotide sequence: TGTGCCAGCAGTGATAGGACAGGCGATTCCGAGCAGTACTTC.

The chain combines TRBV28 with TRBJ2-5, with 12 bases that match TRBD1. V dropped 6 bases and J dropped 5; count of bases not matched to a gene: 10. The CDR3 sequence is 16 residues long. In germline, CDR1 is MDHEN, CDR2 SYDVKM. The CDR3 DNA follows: TGTGCCAGCAGCATACCGGGACAGGGGGCTCTTGAGACCCAGTACTTC. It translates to CASSIPGQGALETQYF.

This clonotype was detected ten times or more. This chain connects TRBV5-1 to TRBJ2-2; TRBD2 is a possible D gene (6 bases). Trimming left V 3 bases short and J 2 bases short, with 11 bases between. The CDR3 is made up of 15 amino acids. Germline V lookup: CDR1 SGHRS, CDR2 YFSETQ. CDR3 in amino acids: CASSSGDSNTGELFF. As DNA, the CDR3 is TGCGCCAGCAGCTCGGGGGATTCCAACACCGGGGAGCTGTTTTTT.

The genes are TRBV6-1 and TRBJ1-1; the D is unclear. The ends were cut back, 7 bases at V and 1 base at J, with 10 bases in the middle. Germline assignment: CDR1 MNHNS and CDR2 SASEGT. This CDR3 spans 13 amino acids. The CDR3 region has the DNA TGTGCCAGCACGCGGGCAAAGAACACTGAAGCTTTCTTT. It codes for CASTRAKNTEAFF.

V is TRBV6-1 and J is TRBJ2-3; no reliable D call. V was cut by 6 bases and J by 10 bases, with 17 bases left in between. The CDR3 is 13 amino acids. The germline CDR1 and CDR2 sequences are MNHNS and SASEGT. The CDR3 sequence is CASSRDRSYAQYF. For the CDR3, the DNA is TGTGCCAGCAGCCGCGATCGCTCCTATGCGCAGTATTTT.

The CDR3 DNA sequence: TGCAGTGCTATAGCGGGAGAGCGATCTAGCACAGATACGCAGTATTTT. Translated, it gives CSAIAGERSSTDTQYF. The gene calls are TRBV20-1 and TRBJ2-3; 9 bases align to TRBD2. Germline-derived CDR1 and CDR2 are DFQATT and SNEGSKA (reference sequence). The length of the CDR3 is 16 residues. V shed 4 bases, J shed 0 bases, and the junction held 8 bases outside the gene matches.

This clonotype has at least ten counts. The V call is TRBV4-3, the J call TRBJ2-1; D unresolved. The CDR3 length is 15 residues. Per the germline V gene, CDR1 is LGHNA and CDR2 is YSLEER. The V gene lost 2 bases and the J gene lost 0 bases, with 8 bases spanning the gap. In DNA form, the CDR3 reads TGCGCCAGCAGCCAAACACCGAGCTCCTACAATGAGCAGTTCTTC. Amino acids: CASSQTPSSYNEQFF.

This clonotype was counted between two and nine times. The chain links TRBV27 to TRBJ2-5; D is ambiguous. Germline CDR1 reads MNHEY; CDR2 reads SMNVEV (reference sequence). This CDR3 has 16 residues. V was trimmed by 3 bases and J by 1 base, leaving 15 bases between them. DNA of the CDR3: TGTGCCAGCAGTTTCCTAGGCCCTCGTGGCCAAGAGACCCAGTACTTC. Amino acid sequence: CASSFLGPRGQETQYF.

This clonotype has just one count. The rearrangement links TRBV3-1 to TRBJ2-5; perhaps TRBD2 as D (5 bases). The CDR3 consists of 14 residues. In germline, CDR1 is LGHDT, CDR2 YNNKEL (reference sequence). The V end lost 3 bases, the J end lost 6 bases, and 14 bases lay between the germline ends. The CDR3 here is CASSQGKGVKTQYF. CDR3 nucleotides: TGTGCCAGCAGCCAGGGAAAGGGAGTAAAGACCCAGTACTTC.

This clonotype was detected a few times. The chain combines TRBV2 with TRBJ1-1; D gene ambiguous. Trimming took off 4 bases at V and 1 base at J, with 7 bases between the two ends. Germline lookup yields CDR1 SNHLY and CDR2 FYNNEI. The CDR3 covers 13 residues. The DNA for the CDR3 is TGTGCCAGCAGTGTATGGTCGAACACTGAAGCTTTCTTT. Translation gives CASSVWSNTEAFF.

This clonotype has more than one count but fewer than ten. The CDR3 loop reads CAISELGQQLSLGNTIYF. CDR3 nucleotides: TGTGCCATCAGTGAACTGGGGCAGCAGCTCTCCCTCGGAAACACCATATATTTT. This rearrangement joins TRBV10-3 to TRBJ1-3; a possible D gene is TRBD1 (5 bases). The CDR3 spans 18 residues. The germline gives CDR1 ENHRY, CDR2 SYGVKD. V lost 3 bases to trimming and J lost 4 bases, with 22 bases between them.

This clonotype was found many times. The CDR3 spells CASSPMRETEAFF. CDR3 in DNA: TGTGCCAGCAGCCCCATGAGGGAAACTGAAGCTTTCTTT. This chain links TRBV4-2 with TRBJ1-1, with D unclear. Germline CDR1 reads LGHNA; CDR2 reads YNFKEQ. The CDR3 spans 13 residues. The V and J ends lost 4 bases and 5 bases respectively, with 11 bases between them.

The CDR3 nucleotides read TGCAGTGCTAGACATCCTCCAGACAGGGGGCGAGAGACCCAGTACTTC. It translates to CSARHPPDRGRETQYF. The chain uses TRBV20-1 and TRBJ2-5, with 10 bases aligning to TRBD1. There are 16 residues in the CDR3. Germline CDR1 is DFQATT and CDR2 is SNEGSKA (reference sequence). V gave up 2 bases and J gave up 4 bases; unmatched junction bases: 10.